These 9 T cell receptor beta chains were all obtained from the same sample, sequenced in a study of blood T cell repertoires in COVID-19. Clones were sequenced by immunoSEQ multiplex PCR, and TCRdb holds only the in-frame ones, with some missing. The sample lists around 35,000 clones; 75% to 90% were seen once. Sequencing was performed on peripheral blood. The receptor set was obtained from a human donor in a cohort sampled during active COVID-19.

The rearrangement links TRBV5-3 to TRBJ1-1, with 8 bases that match TRBD1. TRBV5-3 counts as an open reading frame of uncertain function. The V segment lost 4 bases and the J segment 0 bases; nucleotides outside the gene matches: 17. This CDR3 spans 19 amino acids. The CDR3 region is CARSLRNPGQAALNTEAFF. In nucleotides, the CDR3 is TGTGCCAGAAGCCTGCGGAACCCGGGACAGGCTGCTTTGAACACTGAAGCTTTCTTT.

The chain links TRBV19 to TRBJ2-1; TRBD2 matches at 11 bases. The ends lost 5 bases at V and 0 bases at J; junction bases unmatched: 9. This CDR3 is 18 amino acids long. Germline V gives CDR1 LNHDA, CDR2 SQIVND (reference sequence). The DNA of the CDR3 is TGTGCCAGTAGTCTCCTAGCGGGAGGCTCGAGCTCCTACAATGAGCAGTTCTTC. This sequence encodes CASSLLAGGSSSYNEQFF.

The rearrangement joins TRBV27 to TRBJ1-1; 8 bases fit TRBD1. V was clipped by 7 bases and J by 3 bases; unmatched bases: 7. Germline V lookup: CDR1 MNHEY, CDR2 SMNVEV (reference sequence). The CDR3 sequence is 14 residues long. CDR3 nucleotide sequence: TGTGCCAGCACCCCAGGGGGCGGCTACACTGAAGCTTTCTTT. This encodes CASTPGGGYTEAFF.

The table lists this clone with a few counts. V and J are TRBV12-2 and TRBJ2-2; TRBD2, as called in the table, went unchecked against the DNA. TRBV12-2 is a pseudogene. The CDR3 loop spans 21 amino acids. The CDR3 here is CASRLQVRRGGSTPNTGELFF. Here the CDR3 DNA reads TGTGCAAGTCGCTTACAAGTACGTAGGGGGGGCTCTACACCGAACACCGGGGAGCTGTTTTTT.

J is TRBJ2-7 and V is TRBV7-6; maybe TRBD2 (5 bases). The CDR3 is 13 amino acids. Trimming removed 2 bases from V and 6 bases from J, with 11 bases in between. Per the germline V gene, CDR1 is SGHVS and CDR2 is FNYEAQ. The CDR3 coding sequence is TGTGCCAGCAGCTTATCGGGCGCGGGCGAGCAGTACTTC. It specifies CASSLSGAGEQYF.

V is TRBV7-9 and J is TRBJ2-7, with 9 bases fitting TRBD2. This CDR3 is 13 amino acids long. Germline V CDR1 and CDR2: SEHNR, FQNEAQ (reference sequence). Trimming cost V 5 bases and J 4 bases; bases outside gene matches: 3. The CDR3: CASSSSGSYEQYF. In nucleotides, the CDR3 is TGTGCCAGCAGCAGTAGCGGGAGTTACGAGCAGTACTTC.

J is TRBJ1-5 and V is TRBV2; the D is unclear. Looked up from germline, CDR1 is SNHLY and CDR2 is FYNNEI. V lost 4 bases and J 3 bases, leaving 13 bases between the germline ends. The CDR3 has 15 amino acids. This CDR3 is CASSAILADNQPQHF. CDR3 in DNA: TGTGCCAGCAGTGCTATTTTGGCGGACAATCAGCCCCAGCATTTT.

The V and J genes are TRBV29-1 and TRBJ2-3; D may be TRBD2 (6 bases). The CDR3 runs 14 residues. With 1 base removed from V and 1 base from J, the gap between germline ends came to 9 bases. Germline CDR1 is SQVTM and CDR2 is ANQGSEA. The CDR3 region is CSVEGRRGTDTQYF. CDR3 nucleotides: TGCAGCGTTGAAGGGAGGAGGGGCACAGATACGCAGTATTTT.

This chain uses TRBV30 with TRBJ1-5, with 7 bases fitting TRBD1. Trimming took 2 bases from V and 0 from J; bases not matched to a gene: 7. This CDR3 is built from 16 residues. Germline CDR1 GTSNPN, CDR2 SVGIG (reference sequence). Here the CDR3 DNA reads TGTGCCTGGAGTAAAAAGACAGGGAATAGCAATCAGCCCCAGCATTTT. Translated: CAWSKKTGNSNQPQHF.